This T cell receptor beta chain was captured in a study of blood T cell repertoires in COVID-19. Authors' processing steps: Cell counts per sample came from amplifying reference gene primers. TCRdb's table, derived via immunoSEQ multiplex PCR, lists solely in-frame clones and lacks some. V and J calls plus clone size are reproduced from that table; the DNA served to infer D and trimming. The sample holds about 240,000 clones, about nine tenths seen once. Material: peripheral blood. The TCR was taken from a man in his sixties who had recovered from COVID-19.

The CDR3 coding sequence is TGTGCTAGTGCCCAGACAGGGAAGAACACCGGGGAGCTGTTTTTT. Its protein product is CASAQTGKNTGELFF. This sequence joins TRBV12-5 and TRBJ2-2, with 7 bases lining up with TRBD1. Germline V gene sequence: CDR1 LGHNT, CDR2 FRNRAP. This CDR3 is 15 amino acids long. J gave up 1 base and V 7 bases, and 6 bases lay outside the gene matches.